The 8 T cell receptor beta chains reported below all come from one sample, sequenced in a study of T-cell reconstitution after alpha-beta-depleted transplantation in children. Library preparation (for TCRbeta) was performed with unique molecular identifiers. Using its own MiXCR run on the PCR reads, TCRdb lists one record per CDR3 protein. Altogether 55,000 to 85,000 distinct CDR3 sequences are present, 11% being singletons, with the ten largest covering less than 15%. Specimen: PBMCs, collected before TCRalphabeta/CD19-depleted stem cell transplant. The receptors here all came from a boy between 10 and 17 years old with acute myeloid leukemia, due to receive a stem cell transplant.

This clonotype was seen repeatedly, ten times or more. This sequence joins TRBV5-1 and TRBJ1-3, with D possibly being TRBD1 (5 bases). The CDR3 has 12 residues. Germline loops: CDR1 SGHRS, CDR2 YFSETQ. Trimming pared 7 bases from V and 3 bases from J, leaving 8 bases between. CDR3 sequence reads: CASGGGGNTIYF. The CDR3 DNA sequence: TGCGCCAGCGGGGGTGGTGGAAACACCATATATTTT.

This clonotype was counted ten times or more. The V call is TRBV29-1, the J call TRBJ2-2; D not resolved. Germline CDR1 and CDR2: SQVTM and ANQGSEA. This CDR3 has 14 amino acids. Trimming cost V 0 bases and J 6 bases, with 11 bases left between them. The CDR3: CSVEDHRAAGELFF. As DNA, the CDR3 is TGCAGCGTTGAAGATCATAGAGCAGCCGGGGAGCTGTTTTTT.

V is TRBV6-2 or TRBV6-3 and J is TRBJ1-2; D is uncertain. The CDR3 is made up of 13 amino acids. From germline, CDR1 is MNHEY and CDR2 SVGEGT. V gave up 3 bases and J gave up 2 bases, with 7 bases separating them. In DNA, the CDR3 is TGTGCCAGCAGTTATGATAACAACTATGGCTACACCTTC. Its protein is CASSYDNNYGYTF.

In this sample, this clonotype turned up many times. The V and J genes are TRBV27 and TRBJ2-1; no definite D call. The V and J ends lost 5 bases and 2 bases respectively, with 19 bases between them. Germline V gene sequence: CDR1 MNHEY, CDR2 SMNVEV (reference sequence). The CDR3 contains 17 residues. CDR3 protein: CASSPPDMRRTYNEQFF. The CDR3 DNA is TGTGCCAGCAGTCCTCCCGATATGCGTAGGACCTACAATGAGCAGTTCTTC.

V usage is TRBV27 and J usage is TRBJ2-5; possibly TRBD1 for D (6 bases). V was trimmed by 0 bases and J by 2 bases, leaving 10 bases between them. The germline CDR1 and CDR2 sequences are MNHEY and SMNVEV (reference sequence). The CDR3 runs 15 residues. The CDR3: CASSLSRGEQETQYF. For the CDR3, the DNA is TGTGCCAGCAGTTTATCCAGGGGAGAACAAGAGACCCAGTACTTC.

The gene calls are TRBV24-1 and TRBJ2-7; 10 bases fit TRBD2. The V segment lost 6 bases and the J segment 4 bases; nucleotides outside the gene matches: 8. Germline V gene sequence: CDR1 KGHDR, CDR2 SFDVKD. This CDR3 comprises 15 residues. In DNA, the CDR3 is TGTGCCACCAGTTCCGCCGCTAGCGGGAGTTACGAGCAGTACTTC. This sequence encodes CATSSAASGSYEQYF.

This clonotype was seen ten or more times. The V gene is TRBV25-1, the J gene TRBJ2-7, with a weak D call TRBD2 (6 bases). The CDR3 runs to 12 residues. From germline, CDR1 is MGHDK and CDR2 SYGVNS. Trimming shortened V by 8 bases and J by 4 bases, and 12 bases separated the two germline ends. The CDR3 reads CASLDSGYEQYF. CDR3 bases: TGTGCCAGCCTGGATAGCGGTTACGAGCAGTACTTC.

This clonotype has at least ten counts. The gene calls are TRBV28 and TRBJ1-6, with unresolved D. Germline V gives CDR1 MDHEN, CDR2 SYDVKM. Trimming stripped 10 bases from V and 11 bases from J, with 24 bases between. This CDR3 spans 15 amino acids. The CDR3 coding sequence is TGTGCCACGATTAGAATGAGCCCCCTCGGGACACCCCTCCACTTT. Translation gives CATIRMSPLGTPLHF.